Below are 25 T cell receptor beta chains sequenced from a single sample in a study of cytomegalovirus exposure and HLA in healthy donors. PCR amplification relied on 60 Vbeta primers (plus 13 Jbeta primers). The data were produced by immunoSEQ multiplex PCR, yet TCRdb's version contains in-frame clones alone and is incomplete. The sample includes 85,000 to 120,000 clones, roughly 85% seen only once; the top ten take roughly 2.6%. The sample consisted of PBMCs. All receptors derive from a man aged 35 to 55 in good health and CMV-seronegative.

This chain connects TRBV7-2 to TRBJ2-7; D might be TRBD1 (5 bases). The CDR3 totals 15 residues. CDR1 is SGHTA and CDR2 is FQGNSA in the germline V gene. Trimming took off 1 base at V and 0 bases at J, with 10 bases between the two ends. The CDR3 here is CASSLVGVVSYEQYF. CDR3 in DNA: TGTGCCAGCAGCTTAGTAGGGGTCGTCTCCTACGAGCAGTACTTC.

The J gene is TRBJ2-7, the V gene TRBV18, with unresolved D. V gave up 3 bases and J gave up 0 bases, with 9 bases separating them. Per germline, CDR1 KGHSH and CDR2 LQKENI. The CDR3 spans 14 residues. The CDR3 reads CASSPVLNSYEQYF. The DNA of the CDR3 is TGTGCCAGCTCACCCGTTTTAAACTCCTACGAGCAGTACTTC. Full variable domain (rest looked up from reference TRBV18 and TRBJ2-7): NAGVMQNPRHLVRRRGQEARLRCSPMKGHSHVYWYRQLPEEGLKFMVYLQKENIIDESGMPKERFSAEFPKEGPSILRIQQVVRGDSAAYFCASSPVLNSYEQYFGPGTRLTVT.

The chain carries TRBV19 and TRBJ1-6, with 8 nucleotides matching TRBD1. Looked up from germline, CDR1 is LNHDA and CDR2 is SQIVND (reference sequence). The CDR3 length is 15 residues. After removal of 3 bases from V and 7 bases from J, the junction contained 5 bases not matched to a gene. The CDR3 loop reads CASSMSGGGNSPLHF. The CDR3 DNA follows: TGTGCCAGTAGTATGTCAGGGGGCGGAAATTCACCCCTCCACTTT.

V and J are TRBV6-5 and TRBJ2-5; 7 bases fit TRBD1. Losses at the gene ends were 10 bases for V and 0 bases for J; bases not matched to a gene: 11. Looked up from germline, CDR1 is MNHEY and CDR2 is SVGAGI. This CDR3 comprises 15 residues. Here the CDR3 reads CATRDSVGHQETQYF. In DNA form, the CDR3 reads TGTGCCACAAGGGACAGCGTGGGGCACCAAGAGACCCAGTACTTC.

CDR3 nucleotides: TGTGCCAGCAGCCCTAGACAGGGGATGAGCGGAAACACCATATATTTT. It is translated as CASSPRQGMSGNTIYF. The chain has TRBV7-9 and TRBJ1-3; 8 bases are a match to TRBD1. This CDR3 comprises 16 residues. Germline assignment: CDR1 SEHNR and CDR2 FQNEAQ (reference sequence). Losses at the gene ends were 5 bases for V and 4 bases for J; bases not matched to a gene: 10.

The genes are TRBV19 and TRBJ2-3; 12 nucleotides line up with TRBD2. The CDR3 consists of 16 residues. V gave up 4 bases and J gave up 6 bases; unmatched junction bases: 8. Germline V gives CDR1 LNHDA, CDR2 SQIVND (reference sequence). CDR3 nucleotide sequence: TGTGCCAGTAGTACTAGCGGGGGGGCCGGTGACGATACGCAGTATTTT. The encoded protein is CASSTSGGAGDDTQYF.

The chain links TRBV10-2 to TRBJ2-1; perhaps TRBD2 as D (6 bases). The CDR3 has 15 amino acids. In germline, CDR1 is WSHSY, CDR2 SAAADI. Trimming pared 6 bases from V and 1 base from J, leaving 13 bases between. The CDR3 DNA follows: TGCGCCAGCAGCTCGGGGACTCCTTCCTACAATGAGCAGTTCTTC. Encoded protein: CASSSGTPSYNEQFF.

The chain recombines TRBV5-1 with TRBJ2-5; 8 nucleotides line up with TRBD1. The J call is doubtful: the DNA matches TRBJ2-7 better. CDR3 length: 14 amino acids. Germline CDR1 reads SGHRS; CDR2 reads YFSETQ. The CDR3 nucleotides read TGCGCCAGCAACACAGGGGGGTCGTCCTACGAGCAGTACTTC. It is translated as CASNTGGSSYEQYF.

This clone has a single count. The rearrangement links TRBV5-4 to TRBJ2-7, with 10 bases lining up with TRBD1. This CDR3 region has 15 residues. CDR1 and CDR2 (germline): SGHNT, YYREEE (reference sequence). The V gene end was trimmed by 4 bases and the J gene end by 3 bases; junction bases not matched to a gene: 7. This chain's CDR3 is CASSTGTGAFYEQYF. The CDR3 bases are TGTGCCAGCAGCACCGGGACAGGGGCATTCTACGAGCAGTACTTC.

The rearrangement links TRBV18 to TRBJ1-2; 8 nucleotides line up with TRBD1. The CDR3 totals 13 residues. V gave up 3 bases and J gave up 8 bases; unmatched junction bases: 5. The V gene's germline CDR1 is KGHSH and CDR2 LQKENI. CDR3 amino acids: CASSPSRGPGYTF. CDR3 nucleotides: TGTGCCAGCTCACCGAGCAGGGGGCCAGGCTACACCTTC. Full variable domain (outside the CDR3, taken from reference TRBV18 and TRBJ1-2): NAGVMQNPRHLVRRRGQEARLRCSPMKGHSHVYWYRQLPEEGLKFMVYLQKENIIDESGMPKERFSAEFPKEGPSILRIQQVVRGDSAAYFCASSPSRGPGYTFGSGTRLTVV.

The V gene is TRBV7-9, the J gene TRBJ1-3; a weak D match, TRBD1 (5 bases). In germline, CDR1 is SEHNR, CDR2 FQNEAQ (reference sequence). The V end was cut by 2 bases, the J end by 4 bases, with 15 bases between. CDR3 size: 16 residues. The CDR3: CASSLIRQFSGNTIYF. Written as DNA, the CDR3 is TGTGCCAGCAGCTTAATCCGACAGTTTTCGGGAAACACCATATATTTT.

V and J are TRBV10-3 and TRBJ2-6; tentative D call: TRBD1 (6 bases). Trimming removed 7 bases from V and 0 bases from J, with 13 bases in between. Germline CDR1 and CDR2: ENHRY and SYGVKD. CDR3 length equals 16 residues. The DNA for the CDR3 is TGTGCCATCACCGAGGACAGCCTCTCTGGGGCCAACGTCCTGACTTTC. Translated: CAITEDSLSGANVLTF.

The rearrangement joins TRBV2 to TRBJ2-7; D not certain. CDR1 and CDR2 (germline): SNHLY, FYNNEI. The CDR3 sequence is 12 residues long. Trimming pared 6 bases from V and 0 bases from J, leaving 6 bases between. CDR3 in DNA: TGTGCCAGCAGGGCCCTCTCCTACGAGCAGTACTTC. Its protein product is CASRALSYEQYF. Full variable domain (missing parts from reference TRBV2 and TRBJ2-7): EPEVTQTPSHQVTQMGQEVILRCVPISNHLYFYWYRQILGQKVEFLVSFYNNEISEKSEIFDDQFSVERPDGSNFTLKIRSTKLEDSAMYFCASRALSYEQYFGPGTRLTVT.

The V and J genes are TRBV4-1 and TRBJ2-1, with 11 bases matching TRBD2. CDR3 length: 18 amino acids. Germline CDR1 MGHRA, CDR2 YSYEKL. Germline trimming cut 1 base from V and 8 bases from J; bases unmatched to any gene: 13. The CDR3 here is CASSQVGLAGGQRDEQFF. The DNA of the CDR3 is TGCGCCAGCAGCCAAGTCGGGCTAGCGGGGGGCCAAAGGGATGAGCAGTTCTTC.

The genes are TRBV5-6 and TRBJ1-5, with TRBD1 matching over 8 bases. Trimming took 3 bases from V and 0 from J; bases not matched to a gene: 5. Germline V gene data show CDR1 as SGHDT and CDR2 as YYEEEE. The length of the CDR3 is 16 residues. CDR3 DNA sequence: TGTGCCAGCAGCTCGCGACAGGGGTATAGCAATCAGCCCCAGCATTTT. Protein sequence: CASSSRQGYSNQPQHF.

The rearrangement uses TRBV7-9 and TRBJ2-5; a possible D gene is TRBD2 (6 bases). V was clipped by 6 bases and J by 1 base, with 15 bases between them. The CDR3 is made up of 15 amino acids. Per the germline V gene, CDR1 is SEHNR and CDR2 is FQNEAQ (reference sequence). Written as DNA, the CDR3 is TGTGCCAGCAGTGCGGGCGGGGCAGCCCAAGAGACCCAGTACTTC. Residues: CASSAGGAAQETQYF.

The chain is built from TRBV5-8 and TRBJ2-5; TRBD2 matches 11 bases. The CDR3 is made up of 16 amino acids. V was clipped by 4 bases and J by 5 bases; unmatched bases: 10. Germline lookup yields CDR1 SGHTS and CDR2 YDEGEE. In nucleotides, the CDR3 is TGTGCCAGCAGCCCCCGACTAGCGGGGAATAGTGAGACCCAGTACTTC. It specifies CASSPRLAGNSETQYF.

The gene calls are TRBV2 and TRBJ1-2, with a tentative D call TRBD1 (6 bases). This CDR3 spans 13 amino acids. Germline V gene lookup returns CDR1 SNHLY and CDR2 FYNNEI. V lost 8 bases and J 4 bases, leaving 14 bases between the germline ends. The CDR3 DNA is TGTGCCAGCGGGGGCCAGGGCGGCTATGGCTACACCTTC. Its protein product is CASGGQGGYGYTF.

This clone was observed a few times. CDR3 residues: CASSVEWGDPTDTQYF. CDR3 in DNA: TGTGCCAGCAGCGTAGAATGGGGAGATCCCACAGATACGCAGTATTTT. The genes are TRBV9 and TRBJ2-3; TRBD2 is a possible D gene (5 bases). This CDR3 comprises 16 residues. The V and J ends lost 0 bases and 2 bases respectively, with 13 bases between them. Germline lookup yields CDR1 SGDLS and CDR2 YYNGEE.

V gene TRBV5-4 combines with J gene TRBJ2-7; 8 nucleotides match TRBD1. V was pared by 4 bases and J by 2 bases, with 8 bases of the junction left unmatched. The germline CDR1 and CDR2 sequences are SGHNT and YYREEE (reference sequence). The CDR3 length is 15 residues. CDR3 amino acids: CASSGGQGRTYEQYF. CDR3 nucleotide sequence: TGTGCCAGCAGCGGAGGACAGGGAAGGACCTACGAGCAGTACTTC.

This clone was seen only a few times. V and J are TRBV5-1 and TRBJ2-4, with D unclear. Germline values: CDR1 SGHRS, CDR2 YFSETQ. V dropped 1 base and J dropped 2 bases, with 7 bases sitting between them. This CDR3 is 14 amino acids long. This chain's CDR3 is CASSLTDTKNIQYF. CDR3 DNA sequence: TGCGCCAGCAGCTTGACTGATACCAAAAACATTCAGTACTTC.

This clone was seen once. The chain couples TRBV2 to TRBJ2-7; 9 positions agree with TRBD2. The V gene end was trimmed by 1 base and the J gene end by 7 bases; junction bases not matched to a gene: 8. The CDR3 sequence is 15 residues long. Per germline, CDR1 SNHLY and CDR2 FYNNEI. The CDR3 here is CASSEDQRGEVEQYF. CDR3 coding DNA: TGTGCCAGCAGTGAAGATCAGCGGGGGGAGGTTGAGCAGTACTTC.

The CDR3 region is CASSLRFGQGDSYTF. The CDR3, as DNA: TGTGCCAGCAGCTTGAGATTCGGACAGGGTGATAGCTACACCTTC. The genes are TRBV5-6 and TRBJ1-2; TRBD1 aligns across 8 bases. Looked up from germline, CDR1 is SGHDT and CDR2 is YYEEEE. Unmatched junction bases numbered 11, after V lost 1 base and J lost 9 bases. The CDR3 is 15 amino acids.

In the case of this clone: A read error may account for a junction end that differs from germline. The rearrangement uses TRBV12-5 and TRBJ1-5; no reliable D call. Germline values: CDR1 LGHNT, CDR2 FRNRAP. CDR3 length: 17 residues. The CDR3 here is CASGLAPDGIINEPQHF. As DNA, the CDR3 is TGTGCTAGTGGTTTGGCCCCGGACGGGATAATCAATGAGCCCCAGCATTTT.

The CDR3 loop is CASSPSTGEAYEQYF. The CDR3 DNA follows: TGTGCCAGCAGCCCCTCCACAGGGGAGGCCTACGAGCAGTACTTC. The chain employs TRBV9 and TRBJ2-7; D may be TRBD1 (7 bases). The germline CDR1 and CDR2 sequences are SGDLS and YYNGEE. This CDR3 is built from 15 residues. V was pared by 4 bases and J by 2 bases, with 16 bases between. Variable domain in full (rest from reference TRBV9 and TRBJ2-7): DSGVTQTPKHLITATGQRVTLRCSPRSGDLSVYWYQQSLDQGLQFLIQYYNGEERAKGNILERFSAQQFPDLHSELNLSSLELGDSALYFCASSPSTGEAYEQYFGPGTRLTVT.